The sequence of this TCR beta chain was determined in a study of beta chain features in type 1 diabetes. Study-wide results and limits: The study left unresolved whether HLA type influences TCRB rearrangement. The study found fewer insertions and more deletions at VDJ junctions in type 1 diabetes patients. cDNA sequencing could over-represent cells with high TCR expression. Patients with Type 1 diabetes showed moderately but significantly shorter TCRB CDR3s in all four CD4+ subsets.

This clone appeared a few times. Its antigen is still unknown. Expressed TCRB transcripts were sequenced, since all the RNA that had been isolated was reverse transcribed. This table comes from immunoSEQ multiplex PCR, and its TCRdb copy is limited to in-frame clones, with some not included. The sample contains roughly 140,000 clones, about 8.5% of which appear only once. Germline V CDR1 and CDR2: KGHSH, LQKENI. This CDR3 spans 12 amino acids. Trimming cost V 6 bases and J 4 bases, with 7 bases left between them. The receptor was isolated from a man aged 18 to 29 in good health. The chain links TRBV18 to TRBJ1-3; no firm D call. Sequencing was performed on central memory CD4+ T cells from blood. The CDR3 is CASSLPGNTIYF. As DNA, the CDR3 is TGTGCCAGCTCCCTCCCCGGAAACACCATATATTTT.